This TCR beta chain is drawn from a study of graft-versus-host responses after intestinal transplantation. For the study at large: In this cohort, recipients had multivisceral, liver-intestinal, or isolated intestinal transplants. All of the recipients had induction that used anti-thymocyte globulin, then tacrolimus and steroids for two to three years.

Using immunoSEQ multiplex PCR, the repertoire was profiled, and TCRdb retains in-frame clones only, with some absent. The table has some 46,000 clones, approximately 92% seen once; the top ten hold about 5.5%. Concerning this clone: The antigen is undetermined.

Notes on the study in general: Some GvH clones appeared in ileal mucosa or blood before recipient bone marrow. Subjects displaying graft-donor T cell macrochimerism possessed elevated graft-versus-host to host-versus-graft clonal ratios inside allografts.

The clonotype originates from a human patient who received an intestinal transplant, so some T cells may come from the graft donor. The sample in question was PBMCs, obtained about 790 days after a first intestinal transplant, on the day of a second.

The CDR3 nucleotides are TGTGCCAGTAAGGTGAGTTCCGGGACAGGACACCACGAGCAGTACTTC. It encodes CASKVSSGTGHHEQYF. The chain joins TRBV19 to TRBJ2-7, with 8 nucleotides matching TRBD1. The germline CDR1 and CDR2 sequences are LNHDA and SQIVND (reference sequence). V was clipped by 7 bases and J by 5 bases; unmatched bases: 16. The CDR3 runs 16 residues.